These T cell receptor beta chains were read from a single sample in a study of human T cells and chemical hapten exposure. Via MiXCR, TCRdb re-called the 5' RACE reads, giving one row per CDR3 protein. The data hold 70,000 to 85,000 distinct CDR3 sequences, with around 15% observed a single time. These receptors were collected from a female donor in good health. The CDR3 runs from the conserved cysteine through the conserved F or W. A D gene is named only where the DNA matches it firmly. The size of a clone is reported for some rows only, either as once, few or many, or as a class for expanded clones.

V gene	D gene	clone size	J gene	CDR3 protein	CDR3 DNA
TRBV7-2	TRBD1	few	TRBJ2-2	CASSLVSGGAAGELFF	TGTGCCAGCAGCTTAGTTTCAGGGGGCGCAGCCGGGGAGCTGTTTTTT
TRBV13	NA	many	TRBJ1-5	CASSANNQPQHF	TGTGCCAGCAGCGCCAATAATCAGCCCCAGCATTTT
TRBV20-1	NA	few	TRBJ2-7	CSARDRLAEQYF	TGCAGTGCTAGAGATCGTCTTGCCGAGCAGTACTTC
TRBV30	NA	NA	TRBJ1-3	CAWSVVAGSGNTIYF	TGTGCCTGGAGTGTAGTGGCAGGGTCTGGAAACACCATATATTTT
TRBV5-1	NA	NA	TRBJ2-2	CASREGNTGELFF	TGCGCCAGCAGGGAAGGGAACACCGGGGAGCTGTTTTTT
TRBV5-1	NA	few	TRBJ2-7	CASSFELRAYEQYF	TGCGCCAGCAGCTTCGAACTCCGCGCCTACGAGCAGTACTTC
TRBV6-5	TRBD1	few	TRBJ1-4	CASSYSRQGVGLFF	TGTGCCAGCAGTTACTCGAGGCAGGGGGTGGGACTGTTTTTT
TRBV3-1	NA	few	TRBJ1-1	CASSQAHMNTEAFF	TGTGCCAGCAGCCAAGCTCACATGAACACTGAAGCTTTCTTT
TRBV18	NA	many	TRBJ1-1	CASSSPGHITEAFF	TGTGCCAGCTCATCGCCGGGACATATCACTGAAGCTTTCTTT
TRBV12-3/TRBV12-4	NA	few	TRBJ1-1	CASSGGTGSSFF	TGTGCCAGCAGTGGGGGGACGGGAAGCTCTTTCTTT
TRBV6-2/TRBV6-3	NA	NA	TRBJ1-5	CASSSRASNQPQHF	TGTGCCAGCAGTTCCCGGGCCAGCAATCAGCCCCAGCATTTT
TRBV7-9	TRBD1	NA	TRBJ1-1	CASSHRIRTGGMNTEAFF	TGTGCCAGCAGCCACAGAATCCGGACAGGGGGAATGAACACTGAAGCTTTCTTT
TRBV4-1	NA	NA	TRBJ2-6	CASSQYLATRIRSGANVLTF	TGCGCCAGCAGCCAATATTTGGCAACTAGAATCCGCTCTGGGGCCAACGTCCTGACTTTC
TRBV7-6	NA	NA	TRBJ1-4	CASSLAYAGANEKLFF	TGTGCCAGCAGCTTAGCGTATGCAGGGGCTAATGAAAAACTGTTTTTT
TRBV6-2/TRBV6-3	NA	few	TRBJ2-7	CASSYSFGGPPYEQYF	TGTGCCAGCAGTTACTCCTTTGGGGGACCCCCCTACGAGCAGTACTTC
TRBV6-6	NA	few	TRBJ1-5	CASSYQGQPQHF	TGTGCCAGCAGTTACCAGGGACAGCCCCAGCATTTT
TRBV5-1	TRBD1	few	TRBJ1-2	CASSLEGADGYTF	TGCGCCAGCAGCTTGGAGGGGGCGGATGGCTACACCTTC
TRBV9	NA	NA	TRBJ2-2	CASTLTLNTGELFF	TGTGCCAGCACCCTAACCCTGAACACCGGGGAGCTGTTTTTT
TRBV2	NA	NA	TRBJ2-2	CASSLQGTNTGELFF	TGTGCCAGCAGTCTACAGGGAACGAACACCGGGGAGCTGTTTTTT
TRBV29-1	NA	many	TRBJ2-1	CSVVAALGEQFF	TGCAGCGTTGTAGCAGCCCTTGGTGAGCAGTTCTTC
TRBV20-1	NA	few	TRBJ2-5	CSGGRQGQETQYF	TGCAGTGGGGGGCGGCAGGGGCAAGAGACCCAGTACTTC
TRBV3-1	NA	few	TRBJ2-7	CASSQGDWAEQYF	TGTGCCAGCAGCCAAGGAGACTGGGCCGAGCAGTACTTC
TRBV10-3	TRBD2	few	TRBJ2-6	CAISDTGGASGANVLTF	TGTGCCATCAGTGATACCGGGGGGGCCTCTGGGGCCAACGTCCTGACTTTC
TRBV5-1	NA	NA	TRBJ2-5	CASSLGLAETQYF	TGCGCCAGCAGCTTGGGTCTAGCTGAGACCCAGTACTTC
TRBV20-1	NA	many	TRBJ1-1	CSARDIKNRDTEAFF	TGCAGTGCTAGAGATATTAAGAATCGGGACACTGAAGCTTTCTTT
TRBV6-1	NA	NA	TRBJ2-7	CASSEAVVSSTSYEQYF	TGTGCCAGCAGTGAAGCCGTCGTATCTAGCACCTCCTACGAGCAGTACTTC
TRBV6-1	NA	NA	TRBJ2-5	CATGLLQETQYF	TGTGCCACCGGACTCCTCCAAGAGACCCAGTACTTC
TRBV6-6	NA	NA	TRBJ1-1	CASTQGNTEAFF	TGTGCCAGCACCCAGGGGAACACTGAAGCTTTCTTT
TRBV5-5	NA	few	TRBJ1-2	CASSLSGDRGYTF	TGTGCCAGCAGCTTGTCGGGGGATCGCGGCTACACCTTC
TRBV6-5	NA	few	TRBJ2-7	CASSYSRGGEYEQYF	TGTGCCAGCAGTTACTCCCGGGGAGGTGAATACGAGCAGTACTTC
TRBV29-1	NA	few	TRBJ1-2	CSANHNYYGYTF	TGCAGCGCGAACCACAATTACTATGGCTACACCTTC
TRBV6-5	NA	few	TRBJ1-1	CASSSQGRAFF	TGTGCCAGCAGTTCTCAGGGAAGGGCTTTCTTT
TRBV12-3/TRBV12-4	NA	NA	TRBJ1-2	CASTGVVKGYTF	TGTGCCAGCACGGGGGTGGTCAAGGGCTACACCTTC
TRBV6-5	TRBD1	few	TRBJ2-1	CASSQDRGSNEQFF	TGTGCCAGCAGTCAGGACAGGGGTAGCAATGAGCAGTTCTTC
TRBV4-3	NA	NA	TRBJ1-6	CASSQAWTENSPLHF	TGCGCCAGCAGCCAAGCCTGGACGGAGAATTCACCCCTCCACTTT
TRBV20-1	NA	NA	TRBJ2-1	CSARGFGHSTYNEQFF	TGCAGTGCTAGAGGGTTCGGACACTCAACCTACAATGAGCAGTTCTTC
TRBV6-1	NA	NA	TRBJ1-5	CASSEEQGQPQHF	TGTGCCAGCAGTGAAGAACAGGGTCAGCCCCAGCATTTT
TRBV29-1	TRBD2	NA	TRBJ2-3	CSVPFWAGVPSIGQYF	TGCAGCGTTCCCTTTTGGGCGGGGGTCCCTTCCATTGGGCAGTATTTT